This is a list of T cell receptor beta chains from one sample in a study of technical replicates of blood from a handful of donors. TCRdb keeps only in-frame clones here, not all; method: immunoSEQ multiplex PCR. The sample has approximately 80,000 clones, roughly 91% seen once. The sequencing sample was made of T cells isolated from PBMCs. The receptors originated from a human donor in good health. CDR3s include the opening cysteine and the closing phenylalanine or tryptophan. Each record gives: J gene, clone size, V gene, D gene, CDR3 DNA, CDR3 protein. D genes are given only for firm matches. Size values are once, few and many counts, or a class for expanded clones, and some rows have none.

J: TRBJ2-3
size: NA
V: TRBV18
D: TRBD2
DNA: TGTGCCAGCTCACCGTCTGGACTAGCGAACACAGATACGCAGTATTTT
CDR3: CASSPSGLANTDTQYF

J: TRBJ2-1
size: NA
V: TRBV6-5
D: TRBD2
DNA: TGTGCCAGCAGCTATAGCGGGAGGGCCAATGAGCAGTTCTTC
CDR3: CASSYSGRANEQFF

J: TRBJ1-1
size: few
V: TRBV30
D: NA
DNA: TGTGCCTGGAGTAGGGGGGGGACCACTGAAGCTTTCTTT
CDR3: CAWSRGGTTEAFF

J: TRBJ1-3
size: NA
V: TRBV28
D: TRBD1
DNA: TGTGCCAGCAGTTTTTTACAGGGGTCAGGAAACACCATATATTTT
CDR3: CASSFLQGSGNTIYF

J: TRBJ1-1
size: NA
V: TRBV10-1
D: TRBD1
DNA: TGCGCTTATCAGACAGGGGAGGACACTGAAGCTTTCTTT
CDR3: CAYQTGEDTEAFF

J: TRBJ1-2
size: NA
V: TRBV11-2
D: TRBD1
DNA: TGTGCCAGCAGCTCTCATGGGACAGGGGTTATTAACTATGGCTACACCTTC
CDR3: CASSSHGTGVINYGYTF

J: TRBJ1-4
size: NA
V: TRBV2
D: NA
DNA: TGTGCCGGCGGGAGAGGTAATGAAAAACTGTTTTTT
CDR3: CAGGRGNEKLFF

J: TRBJ2-1
size: NA
V: TRBV11-2
D: TRBD1
DNA: TGTGCCAGCAGCTTAGAGGGGGACAGGTACAATGAGCAGTTCTTC
CDR3: CASSLEGDRYNEQFF

J: TRBJ2-1
size: NA
V: TRBV5-4
D: NA
DNA: TGTGCCAGCAGCTTGGCCGAGGCGGGGAACAATGAGCAGTTCTTC
CDR3: CASSLAEAGNNEQFF

J: TRBJ2-5
size: NA
V: TRBV14
D: NA
DNA: TGTGCCAGCAGCCAAGGACAGCTCCAAGAGACCCAGTACTTC
CDR3: CASSQGQLQETQYF

J: TRBJ2-7
size: NA
V: TRBV28
D: NA
DNA: TGTGCCAGCAGTACCCTCCTAATCGGGAAGAGGGACTACGAGCAGTACTTC
CDR3: CASSTLLIGKRDYEQYF

J: TRBJ2-7
size: NA
V: TRBV7-8
D: NA
DNA: TGTGCCAGCAGCGCACTACGGGTAGGGGGTATGGACGAGCAGTACTTC
CDR3: CASSALRVGGMDEQYF

J: TRBJ2-6
size: NA
V: TRBV29-1
D: TRBD2
DNA: TGCAGCGTGGGAGGGCCATCTGGGGCCAACGTCCTGACTTTC
CDR3: CSVGGPSGANVLTF

J: TRBJ1-2
size: NA
V: TRBV11-3
D: TRBD1
DNA: TGTGCCAGCAGCTTAGCCGACAGGGGGAATGGCTACACCTTC
CDR3: CASSLADRGNGYTF

J: TRBJ2-3
size: once
V: TRBV15
D: NA
DNA: TGTGCCACCAGCAGAGATTTGCAGAGCACAGATACGCAGTATTTT
CDR3: CATSRDLQSTDTQYF

J: TRBJ2-7
size: NA
V: TRBV28
D: TRBD1
DNA: TGTGCCAGCAGCCACGGACAGGGGGCGTCCTACGAGCAGTACTTC
CDR3: CASSHGQGASYEQYF

J: TRBJ1-1
size: NA
V: TRBV19
D: NA
DNA: TGTGCCAGTAGTCCGGACAGCCGGAACACTGAAGCTTTCTTT
CDR3: CASSPDSRNTEAFF

J: TRBJ1-1
size: NA
V: TRBV2
D: TRBD1
DNA: TGTGCCAGCAGCCATGGACAGGGCGGGACTGAAGCTTTCTTT
CDR3: CASSHGQGGTEAFF

J: TRBJ2-7
size: once
V: TRBV15
D: TRBD2
DNA: TGTGCCACCAGCAGACCCTTTCGGCTAGCGGGAATCGTGGGCTACGAGCAGTACTTC
CDR3: CATSRPFRLAGIVGYEQYF

J: TRBJ2-7
size: NA
V: TRBV2
D: TRBD1
DNA: TGTGCCAGCAGTTCCGGGACAGGGGGGTCCGAGCAGTACTTC
CDR3: CASSSGTGGSEQYF

J: TRBJ1-1
size: NA
V: TRBV5-6
D: NA
DNA: TGTGCCAGCAGCTACGGGACTCATGAAGCTTTCTTT
CDR3: CASSYGTHEAFF

J: TRBJ2-1
size: NA
V: TRBV7-9
D: NA
DNA: TGTGCCAGCAGCTTAGGCGCAGGGTTTGATGAGCAGTTCTTC
CDR3: CASSLGAGFDEQFF

J: TRBJ1-1
size: NA
V: TRBV4-1
D: TRBD1
DNA: TGCGCCAGCACCACACAGGGGGCTATCACTGAAGCTTTCTTT
CDR3: CASTTQGAITEAFF

J: TRBJ2-3
size: NA
V: TRBV13
D: NA
DNA: TGTGCCAGCAGGCCTAAAACAGGGTTGGGCACAGATACGCAGTATTTT
CDR3: CASRPKTGLGTDTQYF

J: TRBJ1-2
size: NA
V: TRBV5-8
D: NA
DNA: TGTGCCAGCAGCTTCAGGGGAGGCTACACCTTC
CDR3: CASSFRGGYTF

J: TRBJ1-5
size: once
V: TRBV28
D: NA
DNA: TGTGCCAGCAGTTTTCTCTATCAGCCCCAGCATTTT
CDR3: CASSFLYQPQHF

J: TRBJ1-3
size: NA
V: TRBV6-1
D: NA
DNA: TGTGCCAGCAGTGATCTGACAGGCGGTGGGAGAAACACCATATATTTT
CDR3: CASSDLTGGGRNTIYF

J: TRBJ2-7
size: NA
V: TRBV27
D: NA
DNA: TGTGCCAGCAGTTTTTTAGGGAGCTCCTACGAGCAGTACTTC
CDR3: CASSFLGSSYEQYF